The entry below describes one T cell receptor (beta chain). Its specificity is unknown. With 2 bases clipped from V and 3 bases from J, the junction kept 5 bases outside the gene matches. This CDR3 is 15 amino acids long. Germline V gene sequence: CDR1 SGHRS, CDR2 YFSETQ. Following extraction, RNA underwent reverse transcription to cDNA, which served as the sequencing template. Produced via immunoSEQ multiplex PCR; TCRdb's table is partial and in-frame only. The sample lists 150,000 to 200,000 clones, about 65% seen once, with roughly 1.3% in the top ten. The data derive from a study of CD8+ T cells in alopecia areata. Study-wide findings and caveats: Patients shared TCRs less clearly than mice did, possibly for HLA-related reasons. In scalp and blood, many expanded lesional clones persisted during tofacitinib. Significant decreases in scalp clonality and expanded CD8+ clones followed tofacitinib treatment.

Noted treatment: oral pan-JAK inhibitor, 5-10 mg twice daily. The V and J genes are TRBV5-1 and TRBJ1-5, with 7 bases aligning to TRBD1. The receptor was derived from a human donor with alopecia areata. The material sequenced was CD4+ T cells sorted from blood, taken around week 49, from a patient treated with tofacitinib. The CDR3 bases are TGCGCCAGCAGCTTAACAGGGGTTCTCAATCAGCCCCAGCATTTT. Protein: CASSLTGVLNQPQHF.